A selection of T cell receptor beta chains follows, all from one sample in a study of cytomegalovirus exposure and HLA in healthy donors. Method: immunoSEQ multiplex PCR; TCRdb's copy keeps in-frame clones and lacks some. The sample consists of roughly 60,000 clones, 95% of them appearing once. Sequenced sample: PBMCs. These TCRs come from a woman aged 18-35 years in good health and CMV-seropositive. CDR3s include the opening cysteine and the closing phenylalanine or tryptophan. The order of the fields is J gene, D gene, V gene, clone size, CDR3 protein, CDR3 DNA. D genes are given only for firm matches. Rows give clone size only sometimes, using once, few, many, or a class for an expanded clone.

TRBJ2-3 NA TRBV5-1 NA CASSSFALEGTTDTQYF TGCGCCAGCAGCTCCTTCGCCCTGGAGGGGACCACAGATACGCAGTATTTT
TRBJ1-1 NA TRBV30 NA CAWSVGQKVPEAFF TGTGCCTGGAGTGTAGGACAGAAAGTGCCTGAAGCTTTCTTT
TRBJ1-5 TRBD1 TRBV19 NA CASSIGPGTVISNQPQHF TGTGCCAGTAGTATAGGACCGGGGACAGTTATTAGCAATCAGCCCCAGCATTTT
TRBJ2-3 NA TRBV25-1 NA CASSEGWSGRYTDTQYF TGTGCCAGCAGTGAAGGATGGAGCGGGCGCTACACAGATACGCAGTATTTT
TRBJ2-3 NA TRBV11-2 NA CASSLDRGQDTQYF TGTGCCAGCAGCTTGGACCGGGGTCAAGATACGCAGTATTTT
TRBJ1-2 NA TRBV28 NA CASSTTGWPNYGYTF TGTGCCAGCAGTACAACAGGGTGGCCTAACTATGGCTACACCTTC
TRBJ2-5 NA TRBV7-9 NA CASSLSRLQETQYF TGTGCCAGCAGCTTAAGCAGGCTTCAAGAGACCCAGTACTTC
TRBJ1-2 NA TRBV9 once CASSPHPGLREGGYTF TGTGCCAGCAGCCCTCACCCGGGACTGCGGGAGGGTGGCTACACCTTC
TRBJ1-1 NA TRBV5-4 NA CASRDPGSLTEAFF TGTGCCAGCAGGGATCCAGGGTCACTCACTGAAGCTTTCTTT
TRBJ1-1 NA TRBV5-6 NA CASSLGQGPAEAFF TGTGCCAGCAGCTTGGGGCAGGGTCCTGCTGAAGCTTTCTTT
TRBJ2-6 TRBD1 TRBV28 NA CASSNGQAYSGANVLTF TGTGCCAGCAGCAATGGACAGGCCTACTCTGGGGCCAACGTCCTGACTTTC
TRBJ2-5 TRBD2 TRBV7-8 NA CASGPTGGGQETQYF TGTGCCAGCGGCCCCACGGGAGGAGGGCAAGAGACCCAGTACTTC
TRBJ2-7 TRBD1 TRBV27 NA CATGSDRARFSYEQYF TGTGCCACCGGCTCGGACAGGGCCCGCTTCTCCTACGAGCAGTACTTC
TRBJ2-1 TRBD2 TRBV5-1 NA CASSFPGLAGGPVHNEQFF TGCGCCAGCAGCTTTCCGGGACTAGCGGGAGGGCCGGTCCACAATGAGCAGTTCTTC
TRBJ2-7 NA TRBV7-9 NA CASSLGLEQYF TGTGCCAGCAGCTTAGGACTAGAGCAGTACTTC
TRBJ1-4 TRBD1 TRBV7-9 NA CASSITTRRTGGHKLFF TGTGCCAGCAGCATCACCACCCGACGGACAGGGGGGCACAAACTGTTTTTT
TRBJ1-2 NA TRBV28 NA CASSRPGRSYGYTF TGTGCCAGCAGTCGCCCGGGTAGGAGCTATGGCTACACCTTC
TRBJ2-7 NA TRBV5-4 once CASSLGWGKEYF TGTGCCAGCAGCTTGGGTTGGGGCAAGGAGTACTTC
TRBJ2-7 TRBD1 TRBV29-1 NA CSVVQGQGSAEQYF TGCAGCGTTGTTCAGGGACAGGGTTCGGCCGAGCAGTACTTC
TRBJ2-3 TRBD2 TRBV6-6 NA CASRPSGGSTDTQYF TGTGCCAGCAGGCCTAGCGGGGGCAGCACAGATACGCAGTATTTT
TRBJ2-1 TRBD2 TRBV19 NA CASSIDRRRGGTNEQFF TGTGCCAGTAGTATAGATCGAAGGCGGGGGGGCACGAATGAGCAGTTCTTC
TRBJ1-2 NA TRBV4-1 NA CASTTRAGDYGYTF TGCGCCAGCACGACCCGGGCAGGGGACTATGGCTACACCTTC
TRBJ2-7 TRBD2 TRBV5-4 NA CASSRGLAGREQYF TGTGCCAGCAGCCGAGGGCTAGCGGGACGCGAGCAGTACTTC
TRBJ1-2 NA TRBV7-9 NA CASSPDRYYGYTF TGTGCCAGCAGCCCAGACAGGTACTATGGCTACACCTTC
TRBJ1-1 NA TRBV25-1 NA CASSDSEASTEAFF TGTGCCAGCTCCGACAGCGAAGCTAGCACTGAAGCTTTCTTT
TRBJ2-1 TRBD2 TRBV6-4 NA CASSDPGRVGEKQFF TGTGCCAGCAGTGACCCAGGGAGGGTTGGGGAAAAGCAGTTCTTC
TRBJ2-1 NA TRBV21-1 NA CASSKGQGWNEQFF TGTGCCAGCAGCAAAGGACAGGGGTGGAATGAGCAGTTCTTC
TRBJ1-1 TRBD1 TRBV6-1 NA CASSTGQGGAFF TGTGCCAGCAGCACCGGACAGGGGGGAGCTTTCTTT
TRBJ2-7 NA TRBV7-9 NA CASSQTGYEQYF TGTGCCAGCAGCCAAACCGGCTACGAGCAGTACTTC
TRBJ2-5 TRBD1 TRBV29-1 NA CSVAATGVRETQYF TGCAGCGTTGCGGCGACAGGGGTGCGAGAGACCCAGTACTTC
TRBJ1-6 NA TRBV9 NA CASSPGTPSPLHF TGTGCCAGCAGCCCCGGGACACCATCACCCCTCCACTTT
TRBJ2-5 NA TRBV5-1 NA CASSFLASTFQETQYF TGCGCCAGCAGCTTCTTAGCGAGCACGTTCCAAGAGACCCAGTACTTC
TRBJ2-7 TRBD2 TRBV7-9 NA CASSLVGTRKVNEQYF TGTGCCAGCAGCTTAGTCGGGACTAGAAAAGTGAACGAGCAGTACTTC
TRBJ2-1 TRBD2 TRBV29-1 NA CSVEDREGLLYNEQFF TGCAGCGTTGAAGATCGGGAGGGTTTACTCTACAATGAGCAGTTCTTC
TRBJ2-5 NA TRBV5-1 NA CASSKVGAGEETQYF TGCGCCAGCTCAAAAGTGGGGGCAGGGGAAGAGACCCAGTACTTC
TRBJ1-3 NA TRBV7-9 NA CASSPGGSSGNTIYF TGTGCCAGCAGCCCTGGGGGGAGCTCTGGAAACACCATATATTTT
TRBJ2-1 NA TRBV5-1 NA CASSLAYSSYNEQFF TGCGCCAGCAGCTTGGCCTATAGCTCCTACAATGAGCAGTTCTTC
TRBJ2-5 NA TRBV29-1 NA CSVERCSDGRETQYF TGCAGCGTTGAGAGGTGTAGTGACGGTAGGGAGACCCAGTACTTC
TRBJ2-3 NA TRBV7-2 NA CASSHRTDTQYF TGTGCCAGCAGCCATAGAACAGATACGCAGTATTTT
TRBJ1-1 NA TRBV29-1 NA CSAGSLVNTEAFF TGCAGCGCGGGGTCCTTGGTGAACACTGAAGCTTTCTTT
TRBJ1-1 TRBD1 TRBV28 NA CASSFDTGGNTEAFF TGTGCCAGCAGTTTCGACACAGGGGGAAACACTGAAGCTTTCTTT
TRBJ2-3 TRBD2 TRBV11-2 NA CASSFRLAGTSTDTQYF TGTGCCAGCAGCTTCCGACTAGCGGGGACTAGCACAGATACGCAGTATTTT
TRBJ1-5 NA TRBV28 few CATYRQRNQPQHF TGTGCCACCTATCGACAGCGCAATCAGCCCCAGCATTTT
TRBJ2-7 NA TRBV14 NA CASSQGPMGEQYF TGTGCCAGCAGCCAGGGCCCTATGGGCGAGCAGTACTTC
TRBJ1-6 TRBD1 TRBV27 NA CASSPLGQTNSPLHF TGTGCCAGCAGTCCCCTGGGACAGACGAATTCACCCCTCCACTTT
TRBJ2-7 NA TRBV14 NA CASQAAPGLSYEQYF TGTGCCAGCCAAGCCGCCCCAGGTCTTTCCTACGAGCAGTACTTC
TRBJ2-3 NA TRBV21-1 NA CASSTKIAQGDLTDTQYF TGTGCCAGCAGCACAAAGATCGCACAGGGGGACCTCACAGATACGCAGTATTTT
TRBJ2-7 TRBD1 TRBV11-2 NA CASSLGTGPYEQYF TGTGCCAGCAGCTTGGGGACAGGACCCTACGAGCAGTACTTC
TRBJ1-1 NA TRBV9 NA CASSVDSREAFF TGTGCCAGCAGCGTAGATTCACGGGAAGCTTTCTTT
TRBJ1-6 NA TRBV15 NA CATSRERTEYNSPLHF TGTGCCACCAGCAGAGAACGGACAGAATATAATTCACCCCTCCACTTT
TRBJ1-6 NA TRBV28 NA CASSLNPRTNAPLHF TGTGCCAGCAGTTTAAACCCCAGGACTAACGCTCCCCTCCACTTT
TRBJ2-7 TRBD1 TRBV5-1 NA CASSLTRTGGDEQYF TGCGCCAGCAGCTTGACCCGGACAGGGGGGGACGAGCAGTACTTC
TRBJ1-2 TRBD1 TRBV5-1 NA CASSLQGADYGYTF TGCGCCAGCAGCTTGCAGGGGGCGGACTATGGCTACACCTTC